What follows are 16 T cell receptor beta chains derived from one specimen sequenced in a study of cytomegalovirus exposure and HLA in healthy donors. PCR involved 60 Vbeta and 13 Jbeta primers. Profiling relied on immunoSEQ multiplex PCR, and the TCRdb table lists in-frame clones only, not all of them. The data show 100,000 to 150,000 clones, and the top ten clones hold around 2.9%. Sequencing was done on a sample of PBMCs. Receptors originate from a young man in good health and CMV-seronegative.

V is TRBV29-1 and J is TRBJ1-1; TRBD1 might be the D (5 bases). Germline CDR1 is SQVTM and CDR2 is ANQGSEA. The CDR3 runs to 12 residues. Trimming left V 6 bases short and J 5 bases short, with 13 bases between. The CDR3 region has the DNA TGCAGCGTCCAGGGAAGTAGGACTGAAGCTTTCTTT. Translation: CSVQGSRTEAFF. Combining the CDR3 with reference TRBV29-1 and TRBJ1-1 gives the whole variable domain SAVISQKPSRDICQRGTSLTIQCQVDSQVTMMFWYRQQPGQSLTLIATANQGSEATYESGFVIDKFPISRPNLTFSTLTVSNMSPEDSSIYLCSVQGSRTEAFFGQGTRLTVV.

V gene TRBV2 combines with J gene TRBJ2-1, with D maybe TRBD2 (6 bases). Between the trimmed V and J ends, which lost 3 bases and 8 bases, there was a span of 20 bases. The CDR3 totals 16 residues. CDR1 is SNHLY and CDR2 is FYNNEI in the germline V gene. The CDR3 region is CASSDFRRWGVDEQFF. CDR3 coding DNA: TGTGCCAGCAGTGACTTCCGGCGATGGGGGGTCGATGAGCAGTTCTTC.

The V call is TRBV5-4, the J call TRBJ1-6, with a possible D match to TRBD1 (6 bases). Trimming cost V 4 bases and J 8 bases, with 13 bases left between them. The CDR3 runs to 14 residues. Germline V gene data show CDR1 as SGHNT and CDR2 as YYREEE (reference sequence). This CDR3 reads CASSMDSRDSPLHF. The CDR3 coding sequence is TGTGCCAGCAGCATGGACAGTAGAGATTCACCCCTCCACTTT.

CDR3 bases: TGTGCCAGCAGCCACGCACCCGGACAGGGTCAAGAGACCCAGTACTTC. Its protein product is CASSHAPGQGQETQYF. The chain couples TRBV4-2 to TRBJ2-5; 8 bases match TRBD1. Trimming removed 3 bases from V and 2 bases from J; junction bases left unmatched: 8. The CDR3 is 16 amino acids. The V gene's germline CDR1 is LGHNA and CDR2 YNFKEQ.

The chain combines TRBV7-9 with TRBJ1-1; D is undetermined. The CDR3 spans 12 residues. V was cut by 3 bases and J by 4 bases, with 6 bases left in between. Germline-derived CDR1 and CDR2 are SEHNR and FQNEAQ (reference sequence). The CDR3 here is CASSFSGTEAFF. The CDR3 nucleotides are TGTGCCAGCAGCTTTTCGGGCACTGAAGCTTTCTTT.

This rearrangement joins TRBV6-1 to TRBJ1-5, with 8 bases fitting TRBD1. CDR3 length: 15 residues. J gave up 1 base and V 9 bases, and 8 bases lay outside the gene matches. Germline loops: CDR1 MNHNS, CDR2 SASEGT. This CDR3 reads CASGQGKISNQPQHF. In DNA form, the CDR3 reads TGTGCCAGTGGACAGGGCAAAATCAGCAATCAGCCCCAGCATTTT.

This chain links TRBV6-6 with TRBJ2-1, with D possibly matching TRBD1 (7 bases). The CDR3 has 15 residues. From germline, CDR1 is MNHNY and CDR2 SVGAGI (reference sequence). V was trimmed by 6 bases and J by 3 bases, leaving 15 bases between them. This CDR3 is CASRAGGDSYNEQFF. The CDR3 region has the DNA TGTGCCAGCAGGGCAGGAGGGGACAGCTACAATGAGCAGTTCTTC.

V gene TRBV5-4 combines with J gene TRBJ1-2; D possibly corresponds to TRBD1 (6 bases). The CDR3 is made up of 15 amino acids. Germline values: CDR1 SGHNT, CDR2 YYREEE (reference sequence). The ends were cut back, 5 bases at V and 2 bases at J, with 16 bases in the middle. The CDR3 bases are TGTGCCAGCAGTCTCGGGACACTAAGCAACTATGGCTACACCTTC. It codes for CASSLGTLSNYGYTF.

The chain has TRBV6-1 and TRBJ2-7, with D unresolved. The V end was cut by 3 bases, the J end by 3 bases, with 3 bases between. The CDR3 extends over 11 amino acids. The germline gives CDR1 MNHNS, CDR2 SASEGT. The DNA for the CDR3 is TGTGCCAGCAGTGACCTCTACGAGCAGTACTTC. This codes for CASSDLYEQYF.

The chain uses TRBV9 and TRBJ2-2; 7 bases map to TRBD1. With 1 base clipped from V and 7 bases from J, the junction kept 10 bases outside the gene matches. Looked up from germline, CDR1 is SGDLS and CDR2 is YYNGEE. CDR3 length: 16 amino acids. This CDR3 reads CASSVRDRVGDGELFF. CDR3 DNA: TGTGCCAGCAGCGTAAGAGACAGGGTTGGGGACGGGGAGCTGTTTTTT.

The chain has TRBV6-1 and TRBJ2-1; D is undetermined. This CDR3 has 14 amino acids. V lost 3 bases, J lost 7 bases, and 13 bases lay in between. The germline V gene has CDR1 MNHNS and CDR2 SASEGT. The CDR3 here is CASSDFMVLNEQFF. The DNA for the CDR3 is TGTGCCAGCAGTGATTTTATGGTGCTAAATGAGCAGTTCTTC.

The V and J genes are TRBV20-1 and TRBJ1-2, with D unclear. This CDR3 has 11 amino acids. Germline lookup yields CDR1 DFQATT and CDR2 SNEGSKA (reference sequence). V dropped 0 bases and J dropped 8 bases, with 7 bases sitting between them. This CDR3 is CSARDEVGYTF. As DNA, the CDR3 is TGCAGTGCTAGAGATGAGGTGGGCTACACCTTC.

The chain combines TRBV2 with TRBJ1-1; a possible D gene is TRBD1 (5 bases). V was trimmed by 6 bases and J by 0 bases, leaving 14 bases between them. The CDR3 is 15 residues long. CDR1 and CDR2 from the germline V gene are SNHLY and FYNNEI. CDR3 nucleotides: TGTGCCAGCAGGCAGGGTTATGGCGTGAACACTGAAGCTTTCTTT. Amino acids: CASRQGYGVNTEAFF.

The gene calls are TRBV28 and TRBJ1-5; 9 bases are a match to TRBD1. The CDR3 is 14 residues long. Germline V lookup: CDR1 MDHEN, CDR2 SYDVKM. V was clipped by 6 bases and J by 4 bases; unmatched bases: 4. CDR3 nucleotide sequence: TGTGCCAGCAGAGGGGACAGGGCGAATCAGCCCCAGCATTTT. This codes for CASRGDRANQPQHF.

V is TRBV5-1 and J is TRBJ1-5; D may be TRBD1 (5 bases). Trimming took 1 base from V and 5 from J, leaving 16 bases between them. This CDR3 spans 16 amino acids. The germline CDR1 and CDR2 sequences are SGHRS and YFSETQ. The CDR3 sequence: CASSLSGGGEDQPQHF. DNA of the CDR3: TGCGCCAGCAGCTTGTCGGGAGGAGGGGAAGATCAGCCCCAGCATTTT.

The V gene is TRBV28, the J gene TRBJ1-4; 8 nucleotides line up with TRBD1. Germline CDR1 and CDR2: MDHEN and SYDVKM. This CDR3 has 15 amino acids. Trimming cost V 1 base and J 7 bases; bases outside gene matches: 5. In DNA, the CDR3 is TGTGCCAGCAGTTTATTTGGACAGGGTGGTGAAAAACTGTTTTTT. Encoded protein: CASSLFGQGGEKLFF.